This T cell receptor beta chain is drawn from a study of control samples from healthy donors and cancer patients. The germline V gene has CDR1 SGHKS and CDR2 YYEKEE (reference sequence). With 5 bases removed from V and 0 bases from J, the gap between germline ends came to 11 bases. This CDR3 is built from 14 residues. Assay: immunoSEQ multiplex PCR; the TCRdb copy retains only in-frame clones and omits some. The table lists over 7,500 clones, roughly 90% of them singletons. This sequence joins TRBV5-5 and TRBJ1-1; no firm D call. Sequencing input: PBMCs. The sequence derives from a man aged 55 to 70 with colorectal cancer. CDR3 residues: CASRYLGVNTEAFF. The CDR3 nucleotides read TGTGCCAGCAGGTACCTGGGAGTGAACACTGAAGCTTTCTTT.